Below, 9 T cell receptor beta chains from the same sample are listed, as sequenced in a study of blood T cell repertoires in COVID-19. Repertoires were generated with immunoSEQ multiplex PCR, while TCRdb's copy carries only in-frame clones and drops some. The sample records about 47,000 clones, approximately 89% being singletons. Sequences were obtained from peripheral blood. These receptors originate from a human donor with active COVID-19. The donor label of this sample is uncertain.

This sequence joins TRBV6-1 and TRBJ1-4, with D possibly matching TRBD1 (5 bases). There are 15 residues in the CDR3. Germline assignment: CDR1 MNHNS and CDR2 SASEGT. Trimming took 3 bases from V and 8 from J, leaving 16 bases between them. CDR3 nucleotide sequence: TGTGCCAGCAGTGATGGACAAGCCAAAAGCGAAAAACTGTTTTTT. It translates to CASSDGQAKSEKLFF.

This clone was detected once. This chain joins TRBV11-2 and TRBJ2-7; D is possibly TRBD2 (6 bases). CDR1 and CDR2 (germline): SGHAT, FQNNGV. The V gene lost 1 base and the J gene lost 3 bases, with 13 bases spanning the gap. CDR3 length: 15 residues. DNA for the CDR3: TGTGCCAGCAGCTTAGGGAGGGGACTGATCTACGAGCAGTACTTC. Amino acids: CASSLGRGLIYEQYF.

The chain carries TRBV7-9 and TRBJ2-5; possible D gene TRBD1, 6 bases. The V end was cut by 10 bases, the J end by 2 bases, with 14 bases between. Per germline, CDR1 SEHNR and CDR2 FQNEAQ (reference sequence). The CDR3 sequence is 13 residues long. In nucleotides, the CDR3 is TGTGCCACCGGACAGAGCCTACAAGAGACCCAGTACTTC. It specifies CATGQSLQETQYF.

This sequence joins TRBV11-3 and TRBJ2-1, with a tentative D call TRBD1 (5 bases). The CDR3 is made up of 13 amino acids. Deletions cut 5 bases from V and 5 bases from J, with 10 bases between. CDR1 SGHNT and CDR2 YENEEA come from the germline V gene. The CDR3: CASSAGNDNEQFF. The CDR3 DNA reads as TGTGCCAGCAGCGCAGGGAACGACAATGAGCAGTTCTTC.

V usage is TRBV29-1 and J usage is TRBJ1-2; D is possibly TRBD1 (5 bases). The CDR3 spans 10 residues. Germline V gene lookup returns CDR1 SQVTM and CDR2 ANQGSEA. Trimming took 4 bases from V and 8 from J, leaving 8 bases between them. This CDR3 reads CSVAGGGYTF. CDR3 nucleotide sequence: TGCAGCGTTGCTGGGGGGGGCTACACCTTC.

This rearrangement joins TRBV2 to TRBJ1-1, with TRBD1 matching over 7 bases. CDR3 size: 15 residues. Trimming at V came to 4 bases and at J to 5 bases, leaving 10 bases not matched to a gene. From germline, CDR1 is SNHLY and CDR2 FYNNEI. CDR3 coding DNA: TGTGCCAGCAGTGCCGATGGACAGGCGATGACTGAAGCTTTCTTT. Translating gives CASSADGQAMTEAFF.

The chain joins TRBV13 to TRBJ2-3; 9 bases agree with TRBD1. Germline V gene lookup returns CDR1 PRHDT and CDR2 FYEKMQ (reference sequence). Losses at the gene ends were 4 bases for V and 0 bases for J; bases not matched to a gene: 8. The CDR3 is made up of 17 amino acids. The CDR3 reads CASSSGDRAFSTDTQYF. The CDR3 region has the DNA TGTGCCAGCAGCTCGGGGGACAGGGCCTTTAGCACAGATACGCAGTATTTT. The whole variable domain, filled in from reference TRBV13 and TRBJ2-3, reads AAGVIQSPRHLIKEKRETATLKCYPIPRHDTVYWYQQGPGQDPQFLISFYEKMQSDKGSIPDRFSAQQFSDYHSELNMSSLELGDSALYFCASSSGDRAFSTDTQYFGPGTRLTVL.

The CDR3 DNA follows: TGCGCCAGCAGGGGACTGGGACAGGGAGCCACAGATACGCAGTATTTT. Translation gives CASRGLGQGATDTQYF. The chain combines TRBV23-1 with TRBJ2-3, with TRBD1 matching 9 bases. TRBV23-1 is annotated as an ORF whose role is uncertain. There are 16 residues in the CDR3. With 6 bases clipped from V and 2 bases from J, the junction kept 9 bases outside the gene matches.

The CDR3: CASSYRTTGETQYF. CDR3 bases: TGTGCCAGCAGTTACCGGACTACCGGGGAGACCCAGTACTTC. The V gene is TRBV6-2 or TRBV6-3, the J gene TRBJ2-5; tentative D call: TRBD2 (6 bases). The length of the CDR3 is 14 residues. Trimming removed 2 bases from V and 5 bases from J, with 12 bases in between. The germline V gene has CDR1 MNHEY and CDR2 SVGEGT.